This TCR beta chain was captured in a study of cytomegalovirus exposure and HLA in healthy donors. Study outcomes and limitations: Reportedly, cytomegalovirus status was diagnosed with high sensitivity and specificity. In vitro experiments confirmed that three CMV-associated chains were specific for CMV antigens. CMV serostatus alone was available as immune exposure information.

PCR amplification relied on 60 Vbeta primers (plus 13 Jbeta primers). Sequencing used immunoSEQ multiplex PCR; TCRdb keeps in-frame clones, though not all of them. The table records 250,000 to 350,000 clones, under 90% of them present only once. This clone has more than one count but fewer than ten. Its antigen is as yet unknown. The length of the CDR3 is 15 residues. The V gene lost 6 bases and the J gene lost 2 bases, with 18 bases spanning the gap. CDR1 is SQVTM, CDR2 ANQGSEA, per germline. The gene calls are TRBV29-1 and TRBJ2-3; weak D call: TRBD2 (6 bases). This sequence originates from a girl aged 2 to 10 in good health and CMV-seronegative. Input material: PBMCs. The CDR3 loop is CSVGDWGALTDTQYF. CDR3 in DNA: TGCAGCGTCGGGGACTGGGGCGCCCTCACAGATACGCAGTATTTT.